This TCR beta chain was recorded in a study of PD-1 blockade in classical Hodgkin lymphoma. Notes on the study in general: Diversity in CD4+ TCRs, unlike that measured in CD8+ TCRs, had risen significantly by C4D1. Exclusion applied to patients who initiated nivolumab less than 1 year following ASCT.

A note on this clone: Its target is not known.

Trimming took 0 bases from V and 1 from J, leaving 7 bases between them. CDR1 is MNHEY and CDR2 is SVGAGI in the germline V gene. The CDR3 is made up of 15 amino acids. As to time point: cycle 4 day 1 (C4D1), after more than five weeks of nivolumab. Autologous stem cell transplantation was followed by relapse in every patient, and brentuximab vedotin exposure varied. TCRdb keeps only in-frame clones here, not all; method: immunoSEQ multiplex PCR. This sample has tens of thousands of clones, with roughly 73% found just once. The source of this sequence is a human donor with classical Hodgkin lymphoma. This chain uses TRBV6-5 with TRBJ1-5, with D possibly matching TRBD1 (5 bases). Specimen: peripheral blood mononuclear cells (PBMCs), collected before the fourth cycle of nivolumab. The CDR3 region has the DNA TGTGCCAGCAGTTACTCTTCAGGGAGCAATCAGCCCCAGCATTTT. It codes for CASSYSSGSNQPQHF.